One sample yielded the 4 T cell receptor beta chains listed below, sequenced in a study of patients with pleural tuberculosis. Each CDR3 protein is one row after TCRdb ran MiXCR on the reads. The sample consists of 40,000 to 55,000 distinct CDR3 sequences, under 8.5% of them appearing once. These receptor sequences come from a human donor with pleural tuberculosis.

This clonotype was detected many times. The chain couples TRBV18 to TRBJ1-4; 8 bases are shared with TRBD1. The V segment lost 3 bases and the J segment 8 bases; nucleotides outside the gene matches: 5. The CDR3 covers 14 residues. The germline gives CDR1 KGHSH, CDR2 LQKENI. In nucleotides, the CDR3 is TGTGCCAGCTCACCGGACAGGGCTGAGGAAAAACTGTTTTTT. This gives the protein CASSPDRAEEKLFF.

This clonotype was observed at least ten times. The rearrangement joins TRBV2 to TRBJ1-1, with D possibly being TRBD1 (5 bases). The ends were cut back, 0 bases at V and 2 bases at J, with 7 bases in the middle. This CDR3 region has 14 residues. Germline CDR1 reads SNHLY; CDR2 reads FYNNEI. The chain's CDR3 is CASSEAGVNTEAFF. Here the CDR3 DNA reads TGTGCCAGCAGTGAAGCGGGGGTAAACACTGAAGCTTTCTTT.

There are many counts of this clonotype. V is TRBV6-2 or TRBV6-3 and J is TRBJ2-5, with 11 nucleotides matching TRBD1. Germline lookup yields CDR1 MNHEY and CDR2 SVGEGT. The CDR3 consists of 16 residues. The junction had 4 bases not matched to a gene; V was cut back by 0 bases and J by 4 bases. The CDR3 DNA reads TGTGCCAGCAGTTACTCGAGGACAGGGGGCGTAGAGACCCAGTACTTC. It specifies CASSYSRTGGVETQYF.

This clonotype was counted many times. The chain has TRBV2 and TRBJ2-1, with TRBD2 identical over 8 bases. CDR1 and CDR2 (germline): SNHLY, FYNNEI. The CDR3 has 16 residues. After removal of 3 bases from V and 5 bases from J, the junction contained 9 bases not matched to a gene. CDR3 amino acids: CASSETSAIRNNEQFF. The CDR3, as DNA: TGTGCCAGCAGTGAGACTAGCGCAATCCGGAACAATGAGCAGTTCTTC. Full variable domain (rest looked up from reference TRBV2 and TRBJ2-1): EPEVTQTPSHQVTQMGQEVILRCVPISNHLYFYWYRQILGQKVEFLVSFYNNEISEKSEIFDDQFSVERPDGSNFTLKIRSTKLEDSAMYFCASSETSAIRNNEQFFGPGTRLTVL.